This is a list of T cell receptor beta chains from one sample in a study of blood T cells in healthy people across ages. TCRdb reprocessed the 5' RACE reads with MiXCR, giving one entry per CDR3 protein. The data contain roughly 500,000 distinct CDR3 sequences, 27% of them singletons. The sample consisted of blood. All receptors derive from a woman in her 70s in good health. The CDR3 runs from the conserved cysteine through the conserved F or W. D genes are given only for firm matches. Clone size is stated in some rows and not others, as once, few, many or a class when expanded.

CDR3	DNA	D	size	V	J
CSAKTGGRTEAFF	TGCAGTGCTAAGACAGGGGGCAGAACTGAAGCTTTCTTT	TRBD1	-	TRBV20-1	TRBJ1-1
CASSGMRQVLNGYTF	TGCGCCAGCAGCGGGATGAGACAGGTCTTAAATGGCTACACCTTC	-	-	TRBV4-1	TRBJ1-2
CASSPQPLGNSYYGYTF	TGTGCCAGCAGCCCCCAACCACTCGGGAACAGCTACTATGGCTACACCTTC	-	few	TRBV3-1	TRBJ1-2
CASSNRDRKNIQYF	TGTGCCAGCAGTAACCGGGACAGGAAAAACATTCAGTACTTC	TRBD1	-	TRBV12-3/TRBV12-4	TRBJ2-4
CASTKTGGVKTGELFF	TGTGCCAGCACCAAAACAGGGGGAGTAAAGACCGGGGAGCTGTTTTTT	TRBD1	-	TRBV6-1	TRBJ2-2
CASSPYRDRVYF	TGTGCCAGCAGCCCTTACCGGGACAGGGTTTACTTC	TRBD1	-	TRBV12-3/TRBV12-4	TRBJ2-7
CASRTGQGAEGYTF	TGCGCCAGCAGAACGGGACAGGGGGCTGAGGGCTACACCTTC	TRBD1	few	TRBV5-1	TRBJ1-2
CSVALETQYF	TGCAGCGTTGCGCTAGAGACCCAGTACTTC	-	many	TRBV29-1	TRBJ2-5
CASSKTGVNYGYTF	TGTGCCAGCAGCAAGACAGGGGTTAACTATGGCTACACCTTC	TRBD1	-	TRBV7-2	TRBJ1-2
CASSYSIAGGRTDTQYF	TGTGCCAGCAGCTACTCTATAGCGGGGGGTCGCACAGATACGCAGTATTTT	TRBD2	few	TRBV12-3/TRBV12-4	TRBJ2-3
CASSQAGAKRHEQYF	TGCGCCAGCAGCCAAGCAGGGGCCAAACGCCACGAGCAGTACTTC	-	-	TRBV4-3	TRBJ2-7
CASSPDSPNSGANVLTF	TGTGCCAGCAGTCCCGACAGTCCCAACTCTGGGGCCAACGTCCTGACTTTC	-	few	TRBV6-2/TRBV6-3	TRBJ2-6
CASSRWTGVQETQYF	TGTGCCAGCAGTCGTTGGACAGGGGTGCAAGAGACCCAGTACTTC	TRBD1	few	TRBV27	TRBJ2-5
CASSPRQVNTEAFF	TGTGCCAGCAGTCCGAGACAGGTGAACACTGAAGCTTTCTTT	-	few	TRBV6-2/TRBV6-3	TRBJ1-1